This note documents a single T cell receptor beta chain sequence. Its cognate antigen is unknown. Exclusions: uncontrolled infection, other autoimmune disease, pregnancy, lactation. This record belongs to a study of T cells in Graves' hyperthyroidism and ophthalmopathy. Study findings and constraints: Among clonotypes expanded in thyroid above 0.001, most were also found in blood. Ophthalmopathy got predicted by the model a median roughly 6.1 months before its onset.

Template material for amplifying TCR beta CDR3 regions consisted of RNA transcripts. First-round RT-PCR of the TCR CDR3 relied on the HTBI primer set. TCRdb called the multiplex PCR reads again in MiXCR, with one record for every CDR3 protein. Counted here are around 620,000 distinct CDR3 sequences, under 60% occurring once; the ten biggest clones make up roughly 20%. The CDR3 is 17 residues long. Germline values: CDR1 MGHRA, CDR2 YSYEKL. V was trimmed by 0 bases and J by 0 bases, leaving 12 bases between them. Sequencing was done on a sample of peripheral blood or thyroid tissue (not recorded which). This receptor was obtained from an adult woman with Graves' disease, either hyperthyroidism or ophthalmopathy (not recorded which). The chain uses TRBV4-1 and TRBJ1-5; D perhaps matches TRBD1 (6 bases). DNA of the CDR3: TGCGCCAGCAGCCAAGATCGGTGGACAGATAGCAATCAGCCCCAGCATTTT. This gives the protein CASSQDRWTDSNQPQHF.